This passage covers 26 T cell receptor beta chains from one sample sequenced in a study of T cells after yellow fever vaccination. TCRdb processed the 5' RACE reads anew with MiXCR; each CDR3 protein has one entry. The table lists 360,000 or so distinct CDR3 sequences, around a tenth of them singletons. The specimen comprised PBMCs, sampled on the day of the first yellow fever vaccination. These receptors were taken from a man aged 18 to 35 who received the YFV17D yellow fever vaccine.

This chain links TRBV5-6 with TRBJ2-7; possibly TRBD1 or TRBD2 for D (5 bases each). CDR3 length: 13 amino acids. From germline, CDR1 is SGHDT and CDR2 YYEEEE. V lost 9 bases to trimming and J lost 3 bases, with 16 bases between them. The DNA of the CDR3 is TGTGCCATGGGCCCCCGGGACCTCTACGAGCAGTACTTC. It specifies CAMGPRDLYEQYF.

This clonotype was detected many times. The chain's CDR3 is CASSSGLADSDTQYF. CDR3 nucleotides: TGCGCCAGCAGCTCGGGACTAGCGGATTCAGATACGCAGTATTTT. V gene TRBV5-1 combines with J gene TRBJ2-3, with 11 bases lining up with TRBD2. This CDR3 contains 15 residues. The junction had 4 bases not matched to a gene; V was cut back by 3 bases and J by 4 bases. CDR1 is SGHRS and CDR2 is YFSETQ in the germline V gene.

The CDR3 spells CASSLLSGTGIAYEQYF. The CDR3 DNA reads as TGTGCCAGCAGCTTACTCTCCGGGACAGGGATTGCCTACGAGCAGTACTTC. V usage is TRBV11-2 and J usage is TRBJ2-7, with 9 positions matching TRBD1. Unmatched junction bases numbered 10, after V lost 2 bases and J lost 2 bases. The length of the CDR3 is 17 residues. The germline V gene has CDR1 SGHAT and CDR2 FQNNGV.

This chain connects TRBV14 to TRBJ1-4, with no clear D. The CDR3 sequence is 14 residues long. The V gene's germline CDR1 is SGHDN and CDR2 FVKESK. Trimming left V 4 bases short and J 8 bases short, with 14 bases between. The CDR3 DNA sequence: TGTGCCAGCAGCCCCCGCAGTGGTCGGGAAAAACTGTTTTTT. Amino acids: CASSPRSGREKLFF. Combining the CDR3 with reference TRBV14 and TRBJ1-4 gives the whole variable domain EAGVTQFPSHSVIEKGQTVTLRCDPISGHDNLYWYRRVMGKEIKFLLHFVKESKQDESGMPNNRFLAERTGGTYSTLKVQPAELEDSGVYFCASSPRSGREKLFFGSGTQLSVL.

V and J are TRBV27 and TRBJ2-2; D is perhaps TRBD1 (6 bases). Germline V gives CDR1 MNHEY, CDR2 SMNVEV (reference sequence). V was cut by 8 bases and J by 2 bases, with 12 bases left in between. CDR3 size: 14 residues. The CDR3 nucleotides read TGTGCCAGCGCCCCCGGGACAAACACCGGGGAGCTGTTTTTT. Protein: CASAPGTNTGELFF.

This clonotype has more than one count but fewer than ten. For the CDR3, the DNA is TGTGCCAGCAGCCCCCGGGACAGCCAGCCCCAGCATTTT. As protein: CASSPRDSQPQHF. The chain uses TRBV12-3 or TRBV12-4 and TRBJ1-5, with 7 positions matching TRBD1. The CDR3 is made up of 13 amino acids. J gave up 7 bases and V 6 bases, and 6 bases lay outside the gene matches.

This clonotype occurred a few times. J is TRBJ1-5 and V is TRBV12-3 or TRBV12-4; D not certain. Deletions cut 7 bases from V and 4 bases from J, with 17 bases between. This CDR3 has 15 amino acids. As DNA, the CDR3 is TGTGCCAGCACCGCCGGGAGCAGCTATAATCAGCCCCAGCATTTT. Protein: CASTAGSSYNQPQHF.

This clonotype occurred a few times. The V and J genes are TRBV4-1 and TRBJ1-4, with 7 bases lining up with TRBD1. V dropped 0 bases and J dropped 10; count of bases not matched to a gene: 17. The germline V gene has CDR1 MGHRA and CDR2 YSYEKL. The CDR3 extends over 18 amino acids. CDR3 amino acids: CASSQEGRTGLLEGKLFF. The CDR3 coding sequence is TGCGCCAGCAGCCAAGAAGGCCGGACAGGTTTACTTGAGGGAAAACTGTTTTTT.

This chain links TRBV19 with TRBJ2-6; D uncertain. The germline V and J ends were trimmed by 3 bases and 0 bases, with 9 bases remaining between them. This CDR3 contains 16 residues. Germline CDR1 is LNHDA and CDR2 is SQIVND (reference sequence). The DNA of the CDR3 is TGTGCCAGTAGTATGGCGGAGCCCTCTGGGGCCAACGTCCTGACTTTC. Amino acids: CASSMAEPSGANVLTF.

In regard to this clonotype: The germline gene is not matched at one end of the junction; a read error may be the cause. The gene calls are TRBV19 and TRBJ2-4; no firm D call. Germline CDR1 reads LNHDA; CDR2 reads SQIVND (reference sequence). The CDR3 contains 13 residues. The CDR3 bases are TGTGCCAGTAGTATCGAGGACGGTAACATTCGGTACTTC. Translating it yields CASSIEDGNIRYF.

The J gene is TRBJ2-1, the V gene TRBV12-3 or TRBV12-4, with 11 positions matching TRBD2. The CDR3 runs 15 residues. With V trimmed by 7 bases and J by 5 bases, 7 bases remained unmatched. For the CDR3, the DNA is TGTGCCAGCACTTCGACTAGCGGGGCCCACAATGAGCAGTTCTTC. Protein sequence: CASTSTSGAHNEQFF.

This clonotype showed up just a few times. The rearrangement joins TRBV10-3 to TRBJ2-2, with 9 nucleotides matching TRBD1. The CDR3 runs to 15 residues. V shed 8 bases and J 4 bases; nucleotides not matched to a gene: 8. Per germline, CDR1 ENHRY and CDR2 SYGVKD. The CDR3 DNA reads as TGTGCCATCGGTCAACAGGGGGCGGCCACCGGGGAGCTGTTTTTT. Its translation: CAIGQQGAATGELFF.

Only a few counts were recorded for this clonotype. The V and J genes are TRBV7-9 and TRBJ2-7, with 7 bases matching TRBD1. This CDR3 comprises 14 residues. CDR1 is SEHNR and CDR2 is FQNEAQ in the germline V gene (reference sequence). V lost 5 bases to trimming and J lost 4 bases; unmatched junction nucleotides: 8. CDR3 sequence (DNA): TGTGCCAGCAGCACCCGGGACAGCAATTACGAGCAGTACTTC. As protein: CASSTRDSNYEQYF.

The chain couples TRBV18 to TRBJ2-7; no firm D call. The CDR3 runs 13 residues. The V gene lost 6 bases and the J gene lost 13 bases, with 22 bases spanning the gap. The germline gives CDR1 KGHSH, CDR2 LQKENI. CDR3 DNA: TGTGCCAGCTCCTCGGCCGCGTTCCCCCCTCTCTACGTC. Its translation: CASSSAAFPPLYV.

This clonotype was seen more than once but under ten times. V is TRBV5-4 and J is TRBJ2-5; 7 positions agree with TRBD2. Germline V gene sequence: CDR1 SGHNT, CDR2 YYREEE (reference sequence). Germline trimming cut 4 bases from V and 3 bases from J; bases unmatched to any gene: 0. The CDR3 extends over 12 amino acids. The CDR3 DNA reads as TGTGCCAGCAGCGGGGGGGAAGAGACCCAGTACTTC. It specifies CASSGGEETQYF.

The J gene is TRBJ2-3, the V gene TRBV11-2; tentative D call: TRBD2 (5 bases). Germline V gene lookup returns CDR1 SGHAT and CDR2 FQNNGV. The length of the CDR3 is 15 residues. The germline V and J ends were trimmed by 0 bases and 6 bases, with 13 bases remaining between them. The CDR3 bases are TGTGCCAGCAGCTTAGAAGGCTGGGTAGCGGATACGCAGTATTTT. Translated: CASSLEGWVADTQYF.

This clonotype appeared a few times. The rearrangement joins TRBV3-1 to TRBJ2-4; TRBD1 is a possible D gene (6 bases). Germline V lookup: CDR1 LGHDT, CDR2 YNNKEL (reference sequence). The CDR3 is made up of 16 amino acids. V shed 4 bases and J shed 0 bases, with 13 bases lying between them. As DNA, the CDR3 is TGTGCCAGCAGCCCCCGGACAGCGACAGCCAAAAACATTCAGTACTTC. It yields the protein CASSPRTATAKNIQYF.

This clonotype was observed a few times. J is TRBJ2-3 and V is TRBV18, with D unresolved. V shed 4 bases and J shed 6 bases, with 8 bases lying between them. Germline V lookup: CDR1 KGHSH, CDR2 LQKENI. The CDR3 loop spans 12 amino acids. The CDR3 region has the DNA TGTGCCAGCTCACTCTCGATGGATACGCAGTATTTT. Translating gives CASSLSMDTQYF.

This clonotype was recorded at least ten times. This chain uses TRBV28 with TRBJ1-2; D unresolved. V shed 5 bases and J shed 4 bases, with 11 bases lying between them. This CDR3 has 13 residues. In germline, CDR1 is MDHEN, CDR2 SYDVKM. CDR3 in amino acids: CASSLWTSYGYTF. CDR3 nucleotide sequence: TGTGCCAGCAGTCTCTGGACTAGCTATGGCTACACCTTC.

V usage is TRBV12-3 or TRBV12-4 and J usage is TRBJ2-1, with 9 positions matching TRBD2. The CDR3 length is 17 residues. V was clipped by 5 bases and J by 7 bases; unmatched bases: 15. The CDR3 nucleotides are TGTGCCAGCAGTACACCGGGGGGAAGCGGGGGGCGAAATGAGCAGTTCTTC. It specifies CASSTPGGSGGRNEQFF.

This chain connects TRBV15 to TRBJ2-5; 9 bases agree with TRBD2. Germline CDR1 and CDR2: LNHNV and YYDKDF (reference sequence). Losses at the gene ends were 4 bases for V and 4 bases for J; bases not matched to a gene: 4. The CDR3 covers 14 residues. The CDR3 loop is CATSKRGGVETQYF. CDR3 DNA sequence: TGTGCCACCAGCAAGCGCGGGGGGGTAGAGACCCAGTACTTC. Using reference TRBV15 and TRBJ2-5 for the parts outside the CDR3, the full variable domain is DAMVIQNPRYQVTQFGKPVTLSCSQTLNHNVMYWYQQKSSQAPKLLFHYYDKDFNNEADTPDNFQSRRPNTSFCFLDIRSPGLGDTAMYLCATSKRGGVETQYFGPGTRLLVL.

This chain joins TRBV4-3 and TRBJ2-3; TRBD2 agrees at 10 bases. The J segment lost 6 bases and the V segment lost 6 bases, leaving 9 bases of the junction unmatched. This CDR3 is built from 15 residues. Germline V gene data show CDR1 as LGHNA and CDR2 as YSLEER. DNA of the CDR3: TGCGCCAGCAGTCGTGGTAGCGGGGGGCCCGATACGCAGTATTTT. Translating gives CASSRGSGGPDTQYF.

This clonotype appeared a few times. The chain uses TRBV5-1 and TRBJ2-1, with no clear D. Looked up from germline, CDR1 is SGHRS and CDR2 is YFSETQ. The CDR3 has 15 amino acids. V lost 0 bases to trimming and J lost 5 bases, with 12 bases between them. CDR3 in DNA: TGCGCCAGCAGCTTGGCACAGACTCCGAACAATGAGCAGTTCTTC. Amino acids: CASSLAQTPNNEQFF.

J is TRBJ2-5 and V is TRBV7-6, with 9 bases identical to TRBD2. The CDR3 is made up of 16 amino acids. The junction had 13 bases not matched to a gene; V was cut back by 6 bases and J by 5 bases. The germline CDR1 and CDR2 sequences are SGHVS and FNYEAQ. The CDR3 here is CASRRALAGRVETQYF. As DNA, the CDR3 is TGTGCCAGCAGACGAGCCCTAGCGGGGAGGGTGGAGACCCAGTACTTC.

This clonotype was recorded at least ten times. The V call is TRBV27, the J call TRBJ1-5; 9 bases align to TRBD1. The J segment lost 9 bases and the V segment lost 6 bases, leaving 9 bases of the junction unmatched. Germline CDR1 and CDR2: MNHEY and SMNVEV (reference sequence). The CDR3 loop spans 14 amino acids. The CDR3: CASSKGQGGSPQHF. CDR3 nucleotide sequence: TGTGCCAGCAGCAAGGGACAGGGTGGGTCGCCCCAGCATTTT.

This clonotype was observed a handful of times. The chain joins TRBV7-2 to TRBJ1-4, with D uncertain. Germline loops: CDR1 SGHTA, CDR2 FQGNSA. This CDR3 is built from 13 residues. Between the trimmed V and J ends, which lost 5 bases and 3 bases, there was a span of 7 bases. The CDR3 protein is CASSPDPNEKLFF. DNA for the CDR3: TGTGCCAGCAGCCCGGACCCTAATGAAAAACTGTTTTTT.